The clone carrying this T cell receptor (beta chain) has more than one count but fewer than ten. What it binds is not known. TCR cDNA, made by 5'RACE template switching, carried an added universal primer site and UMIs. TCRdb used MiXCR to reprocess the 5' RACE reads, holding one entry per CDR3 protein. The data show 200,000 to 250,000 distinct CDR3 sequences, with 6.9% seen just once and approximately 0.85% held by the top ten. These data belong to a study of T cells after yellow fever vaccination. General observations from the study: Subsequent booster samples again held most clones from primary vaccination (around 96% CD4, roughly 88% CD8). A small proportion of clonotypes was detected in both the CD4 and CD8 compartments. Contamination of FACS-sorted repertoires by abundant clonotypes from the bulk population could occur.

The CDR3 is made up of 15 amino acids. The J segment lost 8 bases and the V segment lost 7 bases, leaving 10 bases of the junction unmatched. The source was CD4+ T cells sorted from PBMCs, collected 15 days after the yellow fever booster vaccination. This chain joins TRBV12-3 or TRBV12-4 and TRBJ2-3; 12 bases map to TRBD2. This receptor was identified in a young man who received the YFV17D yellow fever vaccine. As DNA, the CDR3 is TGTGCCAGCAAACGCGCCTCTAGCGGGAGGGGTACGCAGTATTTT. This encodes CASKRASSGRGTQYF.